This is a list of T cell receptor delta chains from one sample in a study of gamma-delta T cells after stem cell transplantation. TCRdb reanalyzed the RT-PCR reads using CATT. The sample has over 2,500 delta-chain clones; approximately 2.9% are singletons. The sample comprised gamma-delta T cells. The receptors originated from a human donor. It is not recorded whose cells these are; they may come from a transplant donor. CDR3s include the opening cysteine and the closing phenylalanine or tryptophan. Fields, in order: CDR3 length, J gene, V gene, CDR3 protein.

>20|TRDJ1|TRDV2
CACESVVLGDTMNDTDTLIF
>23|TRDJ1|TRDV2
CACDTVGQGGIRTYQMRADKLIF
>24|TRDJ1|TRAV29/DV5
CSVLLCSKRFSVAGGSSYTDKLIF
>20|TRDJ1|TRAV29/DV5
CAAIHFGKLGMAVYTDKLIF
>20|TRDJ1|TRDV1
CALGELPSLRVGDTGGKLIF
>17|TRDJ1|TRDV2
CACDTLGDTGYTDKLIF
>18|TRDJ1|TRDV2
CACDTAVGDRMYTDKLIF
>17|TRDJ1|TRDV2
CACDLVGDTHSTDKLIF
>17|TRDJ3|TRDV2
CACDNRGASWDTRQMFF
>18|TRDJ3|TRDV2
CACDTAGVISWDTRQMFF
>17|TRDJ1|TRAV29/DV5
CAARDEPPSRWDKRLIF
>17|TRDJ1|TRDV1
CALGEPSYDRYTDKLIF
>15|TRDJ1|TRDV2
CACDTLEPYTDKLIF
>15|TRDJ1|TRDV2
CACDTLLGDTDKLIF
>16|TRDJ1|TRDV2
CACDAVGGLITDKLIF
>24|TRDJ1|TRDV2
CARDHINTPDYPGGKVAYTDKLIF
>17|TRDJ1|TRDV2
CACDTVRSPDKTDKLIF
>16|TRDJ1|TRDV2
CACDRLGDYNTDKLIF
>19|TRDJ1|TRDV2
CACDTVTGGSPERTDKLIF
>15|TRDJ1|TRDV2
CAWDTVGGYADKLIF
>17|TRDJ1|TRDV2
CACDPLLDDSRADKLIF
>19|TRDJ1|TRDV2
CACDTLGNWAGGYSDKLIF
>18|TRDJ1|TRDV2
CACDTVIGGYADTDKLIF
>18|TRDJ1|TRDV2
CACDLLNGGPEYTDKLIF
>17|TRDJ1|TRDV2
CACDTIWGIRVTDKLIF
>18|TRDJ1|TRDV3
CAFTHADKLGDTTDKLIF
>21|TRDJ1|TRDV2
CACDTVADFSRTGGPASKLIF
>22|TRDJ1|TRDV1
CALGEIPPRYWSGFGKPDKLIF
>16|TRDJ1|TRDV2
CACDALTGGNTDKLIF
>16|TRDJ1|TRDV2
CACDTVGDKGGDKLIF
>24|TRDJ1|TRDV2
CACDHINTPDYPGGKAAYTDKLIF
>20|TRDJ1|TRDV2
CACDTLGVLGDKRYTDKLIF
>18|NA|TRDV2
CACDKLGDQVLYTYKLFF
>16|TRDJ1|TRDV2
CACDSVQSVGPDKLIF
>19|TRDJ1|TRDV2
CACDSLLGDNLDNTDKLIF
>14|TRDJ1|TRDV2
CACDTLGATDKLIF
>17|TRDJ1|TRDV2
CACDTLLGDFEGDKLIF
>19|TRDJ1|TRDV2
CACDVLGDNNAPYTDKLIF
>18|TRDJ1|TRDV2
CACDSLTGGYGYTDKLIF
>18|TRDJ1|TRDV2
CACDSLLGGNKYTDKLIF
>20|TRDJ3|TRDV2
CACDTLGPTSPSWDTRQMFF
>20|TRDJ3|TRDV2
CACDTILTGGSSWDTRQMFF
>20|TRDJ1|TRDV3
CASRLLTGGGSRIITDKLIF
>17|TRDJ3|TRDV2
CACDNRGTSWDTRQMFF
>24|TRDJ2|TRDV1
CALGPRGTLTSHYWGILLTAQLFF
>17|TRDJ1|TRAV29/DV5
CATGFVWGIRGTDKLIF
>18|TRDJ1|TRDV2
CACGLLGDNLDNTDKLIF
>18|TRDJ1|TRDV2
CACDTVSWAGGYSDKLIF
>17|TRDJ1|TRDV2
CACHILKGLNYTDKLIF
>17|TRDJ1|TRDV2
CACDTLLGDKNTDKLIF
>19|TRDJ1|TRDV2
CACDTHLPTIRGDYDKLIF
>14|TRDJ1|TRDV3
CAFLSFPNNNKLIF
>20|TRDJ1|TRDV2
CACDTVSTSGGPSYTDKLIF
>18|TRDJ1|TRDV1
CALGNYRGIRPYTDKLIF
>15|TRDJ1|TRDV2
CACGTVQAHTDKLIF
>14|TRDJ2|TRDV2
CACDVLGGSAQLFF
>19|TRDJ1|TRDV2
CACDTVRATRAEYTDKLIF
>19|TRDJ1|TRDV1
CALGIIHSGTAILSDKLIF
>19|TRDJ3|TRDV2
CACDSVLGDLSWDTRQMFF
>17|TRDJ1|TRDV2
CACDKVGASFYTDKLIF